This T cell receptor beta chain was captured in a study of CD8 T cells in Susac syndrome. Overall study findings and caveats: As the study acknowledged, the number of individuals who were part of its TCR sequencing and HLA analysis was relatively small.

Looked up from germline, CDR1 is SGHVS and CDR2 is FNYEAQ. This CDR3 contains 15 residues. The trim removed 6 bases at V and 4 bases at J, leaving 7 bases unmatched. Notes on this clonotype: Its antigen remains unidentified.

RNA amounts of about 0.5 to 1 ug underwent reverse transcription with random hexamers. TCRdb called the immunoSEQ multiplex PCR reads again in MiXCR, with one record for every CDR3 protein. This sample yields 150,000 to 250,000 distinct CDR3 sequences, of which roughly 96% are seen a single time; about 0.087% belongs to the top ten. The chain carries TRBV7-6 and TRBJ2-1; 9 bases fit TRBD2. The clonotype originates from a human donor with multiple sclerosis. The specimen was CD4+ T cells from PBMCs. In DNA form, the CDR3 reads TGTGCCAGCAGGTCAGGACTAGCGCTTTACAATGAGCAGTTCTTC. Amino acid sequence: CASRSGLALYNEQFF.